One and the same sample provided the 8 T cell receptor beta chains below, sequenced in a study of blood T cell repertoires in COVID-19 (dated by TCRdb to the early 2020s). Libraries were made using the immunoSEQ multiplex PCR assay. The clones in this table, taken by TCRdb from immuneACCESS, are in-frame only. Not every clone is retained; where verified, under half of the shortfall comes from an unresolved V gene, and the cause of the rest is unknown. The table for this sample lists about 180,000 clones; roughly 88% of them were counted only once. 6% to 7% of the sample is in the top ten clones. The sequenced sample consisted of peripheral blood. The receptors here all came from a middle-aged woman with COVID-19, enrolled during active disease.

This clone was counted only a few times. The rearrangement joins TRBV5-1 to TRBJ1-1; D unclear. Between the trimmed V and J ends, which lost 0 bases and 1 base, there was a span of 10 bases. The CDR3 is 15 residues long. The germline gives CDR1 SGHRS, CDR2 YFSETQ. The CDR3, as DNA: TGCGCCAGCAGCTTGGATGGGAGGCCGAACACTGAAGCTTTCTTT. Translation gives CASSLDGRPNTEAFF.

This clone was found once. This chain uses TRBV28 with TRBJ2-1; maybe TRBD2 (5 bases). Trimming left V 6 bases short and J 10 bases short, with 16 bases between. The length of the CDR3 is 13 residues. Germline V gene lookup returns CDR1 MDHEN and CDR2 SYDVKM. The CDR3 protein is CASRLGGEWEQFF. DNA for the CDR3: TGTGCCAGCAGACTAGGCGGCGAATGGGAGCAGTTCTTC.

The CDR3 DNA sequence: TGTGCCAGCACCCGTCCAGGGGTCAATTCACCCCTCCACTTT. Protein sequence: CASTRPGVNSPLHF. The chain carries TRBV6-5 and TRBJ1-6, with D maybe TRBD1 (6 bases). Germline lookup yields CDR1 MNHEY and CDR2 SVGAGI. V lost 7 bases to trimming and J lost 7 bases, with 14 bases between them. This CDR3 comprises 14 residues.

The chain links TRBV19 to TRBJ2-1, with D hard to call. V was shortened by 1 base and J by 7 bases, with 5 bases between the two germline ends. The CDR3 is 12 amino acids. Germline assignment: CDR1 LNHDA and CDR2 SQIVND (reference sequence). Here the CDR3 reads CASSIGQNEQFF. Here the CDR3 DNA reads TGTGCCAGTAGTATAGGGCAAAATGAGCAGTTCTTC.

The CDR3 loop reads CATAPGGQGYNSPLHF. CDR3 nucleotides: TGTGCCACCGCTCCGGGGGGACAGGGGTATAATTCACCCCTCCACTTT. The rearrangement joins TRBV15 to TRBJ1-6; 10 nucleotides align to TRBD1. The CDR3 runs to 16 residues. The V gene's germline CDR1 is LNHNV and CDR2 YYDKDF (reference sequence). Trimming took 8 bases from V and 4 from J; bases not matched to a gene: 8.

This sequence joins TRBV5-1 and TRBJ1-3, with D unresolved. The V and J ends lost 2 bases and 3 bases respectively, with 9 bases between them. This CDR3 contains 14 residues. In germline, CDR1 is SGHRS, CDR2 YFSETQ. The CDR3 here is CASSFLGDGNTIYF. CDR3 coding DNA: TGCGCCAGCAGCTTCCTCGGGGATGGAAACACCATATATTTT.

V gene TRBV25-1 combines with J gene TRBJ1-5, with 8 bases aligning to TRBD1. Germline CDR1 is MGHDK and CDR2 is SYGVNS. The CDR3 sequence is 13 residues long. J gave up 5 bases and V 4 bases, and 1 base lay outside the gene matches. The chain's CDR3 is CASSATGDQPQHF. As DNA, the CDR3 is TGTGCCAGCAGTGCGACAGGGGATCAGCCCCAGCATTTT.

This chain links TRBV6-1 with TRBJ1-2; D gene uncertain. Trimming stripped 2 bases from V and 4 bases from J, with 8 bases between. The germline V gene has CDR1 MNHNS and CDR2 SASEGT. CDR3 length equals 13 residues. CDR3 loop: CASSESQVYGYTF. In DNA, the CDR3 is TGTGCCAGCAGTGAAAGCCAGGTCTATGGCTACACCTTC.